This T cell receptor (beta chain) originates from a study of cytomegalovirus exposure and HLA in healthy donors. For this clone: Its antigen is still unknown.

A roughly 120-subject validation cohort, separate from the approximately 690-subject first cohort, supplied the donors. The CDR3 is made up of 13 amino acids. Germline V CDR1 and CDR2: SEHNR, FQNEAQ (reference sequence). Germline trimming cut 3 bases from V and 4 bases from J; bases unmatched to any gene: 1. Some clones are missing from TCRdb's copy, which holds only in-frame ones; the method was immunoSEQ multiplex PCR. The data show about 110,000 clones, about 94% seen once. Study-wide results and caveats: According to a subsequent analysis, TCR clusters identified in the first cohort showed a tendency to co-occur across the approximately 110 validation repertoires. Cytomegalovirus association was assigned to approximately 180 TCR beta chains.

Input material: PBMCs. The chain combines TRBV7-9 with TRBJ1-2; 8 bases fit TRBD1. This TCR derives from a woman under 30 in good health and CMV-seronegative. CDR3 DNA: TGTGCCAGCAGCTTGGGGACAGGCTATGGCTACACCTTC. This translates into CASSLGTGYGYTF.